This T cell receptor beta chain was recovered during a study of blood T cells in healthy people across ages. V was clipped by 1 base and J by 4 bases, with 10 bases between them. The CDR3 covers 15 residues. From germline, CDR1 is LGHNA and CDR2 YSLEER. This clonotype has a count of ten or more. With a J-beta primer mix and a sample-barcoded 5' primer, a second PCR ran roughly 7 to 11 cycles. TCRdb independently ran MiXCR on the 5' RACE reads; one entry per CDR3 protein. In the table there are under 1,000,000 distinct CDR3 sequences, around 34% of which are singletons. The sequence was obtained from a man in his late teens or twenties in good health. What was sequenced was blood. This sequence joins TRBV4-3 and TRBJ1-4; a possible D gene is TRBD1 (6 bases). This CDR3 is CASSQGTGSNEKLFF. The CDR3 coding sequence is TGCGCCAGCAGCCAAGGCACAGGGAGTAATGAAAAACTGTTTTTT.